This TCR beta chain was captured by sequencing in a study of T-cell reconstitution after alpha-beta-depleted transplantation in children. V lost 2 bases and J 0 bases, leaving 6 bases between the germline ends. This CDR3 spans 14 amino acids. The V gene's germline CDR1 is SGHKS and CDR2 YYEKEE (reference sequence). A library of TCRbeta sequences, prepared with unique molecular identifiers, was generated. TCRdb analysed the PCR reads with MiXCR anew, one entry per CDR3 protein. Among 400,000 to 550,000 distinct CDR3 sequences listed, 8% to 11% were seen once. This clonotype came up many times. Its antigen is as yet unknown. General study points: Expanded graft clones numbering several hundred reportedly gave rise to alpha-beta T cells about two months after transplant.

The rearrangement joins TRBV5-5 to TRBJ2-4; D is unresolved. Sequencing was performed on PBMCs, taken before TCRalphabeta/CD19-depleted stem cell transplant. The TCR originated in a child aged 2 to 10 with inherited bone marrow failure, due to receive a stem cell transplant. The CDR3 DNA reads TGTGCCAGCAGCTTTACCGTAGCCAAAAACATTCAGTACTTC. This gives the protein CASSFTVAKNIQYF.